This T cell receptor (beta chain) was captured in a study of control samples from healthy donors and cancer patients. Trimming took 8 bases from V and 5 from J, leaving 15 bases between them. The CDR3 runs to 13 residues. The method was immunoSEQ multiplex PCR; TCRdb's version includes in-frame clones alone and lacks a portion of them. The sample records 130,000 or so clones, approximately 87% being singletons. The origin of this receptor is a man younger than 40 in good health. The sequencing sample was made of blood. The chain couples TRBV12-3 or TRBV12-4 to TRBJ1-1; D is unresolved. The CDR3: CASGPPGGTEAFF. For the CDR3, the DNA is TGTGCCAGCGGCCCCCCGGGAGGGACTGAAGCTTTCTTT.